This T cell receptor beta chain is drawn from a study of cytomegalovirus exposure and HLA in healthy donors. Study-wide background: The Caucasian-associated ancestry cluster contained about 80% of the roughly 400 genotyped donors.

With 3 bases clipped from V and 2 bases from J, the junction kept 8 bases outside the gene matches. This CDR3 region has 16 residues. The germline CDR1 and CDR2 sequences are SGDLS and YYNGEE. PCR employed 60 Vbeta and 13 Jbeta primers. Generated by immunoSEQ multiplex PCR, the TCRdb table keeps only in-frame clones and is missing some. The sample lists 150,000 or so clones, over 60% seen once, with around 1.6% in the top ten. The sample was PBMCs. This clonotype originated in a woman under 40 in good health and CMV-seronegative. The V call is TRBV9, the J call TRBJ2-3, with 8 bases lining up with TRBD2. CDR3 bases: TGTGCCAGCAGCGGCAAGCGGGGGAGGACCACAGATACGCAGTATTTT. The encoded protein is CASSGKRGRTTDTQYF.